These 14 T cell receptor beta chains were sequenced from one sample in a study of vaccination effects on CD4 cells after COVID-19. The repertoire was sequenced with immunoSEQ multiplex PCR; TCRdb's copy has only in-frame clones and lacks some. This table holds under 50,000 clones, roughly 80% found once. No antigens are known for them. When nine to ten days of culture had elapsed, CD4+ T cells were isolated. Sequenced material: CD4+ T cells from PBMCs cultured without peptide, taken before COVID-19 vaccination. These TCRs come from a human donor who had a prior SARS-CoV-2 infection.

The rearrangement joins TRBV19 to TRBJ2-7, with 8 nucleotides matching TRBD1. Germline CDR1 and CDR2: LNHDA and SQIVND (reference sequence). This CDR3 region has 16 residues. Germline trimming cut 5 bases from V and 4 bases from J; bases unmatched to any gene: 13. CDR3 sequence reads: CASSPLGGTGEYEQYF. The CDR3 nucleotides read TGTGCCAGTAGTCCTCTTGGAGGGACAGGCGAATACGAGCAGTACTTC.

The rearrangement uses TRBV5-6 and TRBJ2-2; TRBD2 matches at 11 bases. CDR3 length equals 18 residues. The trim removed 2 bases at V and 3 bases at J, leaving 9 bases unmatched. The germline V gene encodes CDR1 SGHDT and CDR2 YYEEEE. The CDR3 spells CASSFISASGRYTGELFF. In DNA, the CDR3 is TGTGCCAGCAGCTTCATTTCGGCTAGCGGGAGGTACACCGGGGAGCTGTTTTTT.

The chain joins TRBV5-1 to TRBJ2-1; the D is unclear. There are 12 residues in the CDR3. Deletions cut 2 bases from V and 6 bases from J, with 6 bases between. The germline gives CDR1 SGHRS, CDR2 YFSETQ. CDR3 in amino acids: CASSLDSNEQFF. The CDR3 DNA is TGCGCCAGCAGCTTAGATAGCAATGAGCAGTTCTTC.

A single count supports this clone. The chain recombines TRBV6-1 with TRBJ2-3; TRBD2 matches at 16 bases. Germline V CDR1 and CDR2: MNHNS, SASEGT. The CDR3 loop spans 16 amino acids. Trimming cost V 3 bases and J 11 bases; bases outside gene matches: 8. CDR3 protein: CASSDTGLAGGGRQYF. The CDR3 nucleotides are TGTGCCAGCAGTGATACGGGACTAGCGGGGGGGGGCAGGCAGTATTTT.

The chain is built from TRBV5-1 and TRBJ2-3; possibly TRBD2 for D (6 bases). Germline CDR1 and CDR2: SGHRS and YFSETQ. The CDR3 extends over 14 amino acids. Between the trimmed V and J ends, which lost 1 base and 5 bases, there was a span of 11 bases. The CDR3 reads CASSLILAGDTQYF. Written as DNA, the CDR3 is TGCGCCAGCAGCTTGATACTAGCCGGAGATACGCAGTATTTT.

CDR3 loop: CASNRQANSNQPQHF. CDR3 bases: TGTGCCAGTAATCGACAGGCAAATAGCAATCAGCCCCAGCATTTT. The chain combines TRBV19 with TRBJ1-5, with a weak D call TRBD1 (6 bases). The germline V gene has CDR1 LNHDA and CDR2 SQIVND (reference sequence). The CDR3 totals 15 residues. Trimming removed 7 bases from V and 0 bases from J, with 13 bases in between.

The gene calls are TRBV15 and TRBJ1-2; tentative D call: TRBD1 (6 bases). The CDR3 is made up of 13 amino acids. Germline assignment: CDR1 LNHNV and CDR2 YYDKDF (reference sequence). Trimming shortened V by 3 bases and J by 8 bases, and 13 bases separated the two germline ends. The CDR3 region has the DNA TGTGCCACCAGCAGCGGAGGGGGGGTCGGCTACACCTTC. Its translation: CATSSGGGVGYTF. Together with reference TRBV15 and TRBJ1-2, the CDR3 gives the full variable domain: DAMVIQNPRYQVTQFGKPVTLSCSQTLNHNVMYWYQQKSSQAPKLLFHYYDKDFNNEADTPDNFQSRRPNTSFCFLDIRSPGLGDTAMYLCATSSGGGVGYTFGSGTRLTVV.

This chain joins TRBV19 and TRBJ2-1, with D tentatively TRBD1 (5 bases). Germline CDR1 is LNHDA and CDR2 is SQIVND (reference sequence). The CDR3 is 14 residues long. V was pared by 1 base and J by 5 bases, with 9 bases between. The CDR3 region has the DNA TGTGCCAGTAGTATAGGACAGAGAGACAATGAGCAGTTCTTC. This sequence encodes CASSIGQRDNEQFF.

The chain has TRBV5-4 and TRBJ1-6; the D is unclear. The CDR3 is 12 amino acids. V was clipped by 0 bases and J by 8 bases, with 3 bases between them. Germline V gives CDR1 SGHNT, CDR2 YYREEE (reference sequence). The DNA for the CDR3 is TGTGCCAGCAGCTTGGATGATTCACCCCTCCACTTT. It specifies CASSLDDSPLHF.

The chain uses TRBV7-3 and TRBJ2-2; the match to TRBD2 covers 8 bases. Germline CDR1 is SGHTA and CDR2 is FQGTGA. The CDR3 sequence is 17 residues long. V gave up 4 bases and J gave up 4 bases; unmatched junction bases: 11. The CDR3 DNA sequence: TGTGCCAGCAGCTATGTAGCGGGGACCGCGGGCACCGGGGAGCTGTTTTTT. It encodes CASSYVAGTAGTGELFF.

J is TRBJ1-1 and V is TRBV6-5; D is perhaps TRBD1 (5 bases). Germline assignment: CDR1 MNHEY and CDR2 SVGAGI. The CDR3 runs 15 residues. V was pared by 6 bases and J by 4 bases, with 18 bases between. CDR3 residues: CASRAWGGSGTEAFF. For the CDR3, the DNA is TGTGCCAGCAGAGCCTGGGGGGGATCGGGCACTGAAGCTTTCTTT.

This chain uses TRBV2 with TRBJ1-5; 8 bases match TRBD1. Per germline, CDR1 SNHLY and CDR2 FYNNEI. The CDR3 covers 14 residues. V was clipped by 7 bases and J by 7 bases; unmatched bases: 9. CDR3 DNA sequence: TGTGCCAGCACGGGACAGGTCTCTGGACAGCCCCAGCATTTT. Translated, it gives CASTGQVSGQPQHF.

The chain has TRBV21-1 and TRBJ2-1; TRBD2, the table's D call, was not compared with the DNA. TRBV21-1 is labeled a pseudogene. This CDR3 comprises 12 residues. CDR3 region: CASSKGRDEQFF. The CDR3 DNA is TGTGCCAGCAGCAAGGGGAGGGATGAGCAGTTCTTC.

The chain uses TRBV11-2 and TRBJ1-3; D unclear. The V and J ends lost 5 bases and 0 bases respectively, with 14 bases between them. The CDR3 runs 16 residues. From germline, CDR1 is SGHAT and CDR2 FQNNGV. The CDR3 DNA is TGTGCCAGCAGCCGAAACCCCGCAAACTCTGGAAACACCATATATTTT. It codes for CASSRNPANSGNTIYF. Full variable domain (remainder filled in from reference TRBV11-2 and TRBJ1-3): EAGVAQSPRYKIIEKRQSVAFWCNPISGHATLYWYQQILGQGPKLLIQFQNNGVVDDSQLPKDRFSAERLKGVDSTLKIQPAKLEDSAVYLCASSRNPANSGNTIYFGEGSWLTVV.